A single sample gave rise to the 4 T cell receptor beta chains below, sequenced in a study of early T cells in non-severe SARS-CoV-2 infection. TCRdb independently ran MiXCR on the 5' RACE reads; one entry per CDR3 protein. This sample carries 45,000 to 55,000 distinct CDR3 sequences, roughly 10% of them seen once, and the ten largest clones take 9.5% to 13%. The sample was whole blood. The receptors were gathered from an adult who was a healthcare worker with PCR-confirmed SARS-CoV-2 infection or an uninfected control (not recorded which).

This clonotype has a count of ten or more. The V gene is TRBV7-9, the J gene TRBJ2-7; possible D gene TRBD1, 6 bases. Trimming took off 5 bases at V and 3 bases at J, with 11 bases between the two ends. The CDR3 covers 13 residues. Per germline, CDR1 SEHNR and CDR2 FQNEAQ (reference sequence). The CDR3 DNA sequence: TGTGCCAGCAGCCCGGGACACGTCTACGAGCAGTACTTC. It translates to CASSPGHVYEQYF.

The chain uses TRBV28 and TRBJ2-3, with D perhaps matching TRBD2 (7 bases). V was trimmed by 6 bases and J by 6 bases, leaving 22 bases between them. Germline-derived CDR1 and CDR2 are MDHEN and SYDVKM. This CDR3 spans 16 amino acids. The CDR3 loop reads CASSLGVGGLLDTQYF. The CDR3 DNA follows: TGTGCCAGCAGCCTCGGCGTCGGGGGGCTGTTGGATACGCAGTATTTT.

With regard to this clonotype: A much larger clone differs by one base, so this may be a read error. This chain uses TRBV5-1 with TRBJ1-1, with 9 bases that match TRBD1. Germline values: CDR1 SGHRS, CDR2 YFSETQ. The CDR3 spans 14 residues. Germline trimming cut 7 bases from V and 0 bases from J; bases unmatched to any gene: 4. For the CDR3, the DNA is TGCGCCAGCGGTGGACAGGGGATGAACACTGAAGCTTTCTTT. Translated, it gives CASGGQGMNTEAFF. The complete variable domain, with remaining parts taken from reference TRBV5-1 and TRBJ1-1, reads KAGVTQTPRYLIKTRGQQVTLSCSPISGHRSVSWYQQTPGQGLQFLFEYFSETQRNKGNFPGRFSGRQFSNSRSEMNVSTLELGDSALYLCASGGQGMNTEAFFGQGTRLTVV.

The V call is TRBV11-2, the J call TRBJ1-1; TRBD1 matches 10 bases. Germline CDR1 and CDR2: SGHAT and FQNNGV. CDR3 length equals 19 residues. With 3 bases clipped from V and 2 bases from J, the junction kept 15 bases outside the gene matches. The CDR3 nucleotides are TGTGCCAGCAGCTTTCACTCGCTCCGGGACAGGGGACACAACACTGAAGCTTTCTTT. Translating it yields CASSFHSLRDRGHNTEAFF.